The 7 T cell receptor beta chains listed next were all sequenced from one sample in a study of Ad26.COV2.S vaccination and SARS-CoV-2 variants. Using immunoSEQ multiplex PCR, the repertoire was profiled, and TCRdb retains in-frame clones only, with some absent. The data contain some 390,000 clones, around 91% of them seen just once; the ten biggest clones take up approximately 1.9%. Treatment reported: 15 to 20 received Ad26.COV2.S at low or high dose, single or two shots; several received placebo; per-sample allocation not given. Day 63 following the first vaccine or placebo injection was when the samples were taken. Specimen: peripheral blood, collected in a trial of Ad26.COV2.S vaccine versus placebo. The source is a person aged 18-65 years who received the Ad26.COV2.S COVID-19 vaccine or a placebo.

The rearrangement joins TRBV24-1 to TRBJ2-1, with D possibly TRBD2 on 5 matching bases. The CDR3 is 18 residues long. V was cut by 8 bases and J by 8 bases, with 30 bases left in between. Germline V gives CDR1 KGHDR, CDR2 SFDVKD. The chain's CDR3 is CATMSTREKVASTDEQFF. CDR3 coding DNA: TGTGCCACCATGAGCACGAGGGAGAAGGTCGCCAGCACGGATGAGCAGTTCTTC.

This chain links TRBV7-6 with TRBJ2-1; TRBD2 agrees at 11 bases. The V gene end was trimmed by 3 bases and the J gene end by 8 bases; junction bases not matched to a gene: 12. CDR1 is SGHVS, CDR2 FNYEAQ, per germline. The CDR3 loop spans 17 amino acids. The CDR3 region is CASSFPLAGAEADEQFF. In nucleotides, the CDR3 is TGTGCCAGCAGCTTCCCACTAGCGGGAGCCGAGGCTGATGAGCAGTTCTTC. Looking up the rest from reference TRBV7-6 and TRBJ2-1 gives the full variable domain: GAGVSQSPRYKVTKRGQDVALRCDPISGHVSLYWYRQALGQGPEFLTYFNYEAQQDKSGLPNDRFSAERPEGSISTLTIQRTEQRDSAMYRCASSFPLAGAEADEQFFGPGTRLTVL.

The V gene is TRBV5-1, the J gene TRBJ2-5; D is tentatively TRBD1 or TRBD2 (5 bases each). CDR1 and CDR2 from the germline V gene are SGHRS and YFSETQ. This CDR3 has 16 residues. Trimming shortened V by 4 bases and J by 2 bases, and 18 bases separated the two germline ends. The CDR3 protein is CASSPKLRDGQETQYF. CDR3 DNA: TGCGCCAGCAGCCCGAAACTCAGGGACGGACAAGAGACCCAGTACTTC.

V gene TRBV5-1 combines with J gene TRBJ2-2; TRBD1 matches 9 bases. There are 15 residues in the CDR3. Per germline, CDR1 SGHRS and CDR2 YFSETQ. The J segment lost 2 bases and the V segment lost 2 bases, leaving 1 base of the junction unmatched. The CDR3, as DNA: TGCGCCAGCAGCTTTACAGGGGGCAACACCGGGGAGCTGTTTTTT. Protein product: CASSFTGGNTGELFF.

The chain has TRBV7-9 and TRBJ2-2, with a weak D call TRBD2 (6 bases). In germline, CDR1 is SEHNR, CDR2 FQNEAQ (reference sequence). The CDR3 is 19 residues long. V lost 4 bases and J 5 bases, leaving 26 bases between the germline ends. The CDR3 reads CASSSIVPGLASGTGELFF. Written as DNA, the CDR3 is TGTGCCAGCAGCTCGATCGTCCCGGGACTCGCCTCGGGGACCGGGGAGCTGTTTTTT.

The count of this clone is one. The chain uses TRBV7-2 and TRBJ1-2; weak D call: TRBD1 (5 bases). CDR3 length: 13 amino acids. Deletions cut 5 bases from V and 4 bases from J, with 11 bases between. Per the germline V gene, CDR1 is SGHTA and CDR2 is FQGNSA. The CDR3 spells CASSPGLTYGYTF. CDR3 DNA: TGTGCCAGCAGCCCGGGACTGACCTATGGCTACACCTTC.

The V call is TRBV19, the J call TRBJ1-5, with unresolved D. The V and J ends lost 3 bases and 5 bases respectively, with 14 bases between them. CDR1 is LNHDA and CDR2 is SQIVND in the germline V gene (reference sequence). There are 15 residues in the CDR3. This CDR3 is CASSITIMKDQPQHF. As DNA, the CDR3 is TGTGCCAGTAGTATCACCATAATGAAGGATCAGCCCCAGCATTTT. The whole variable domain, remainder taken from reference TRBV19 and TRBJ1-5, is DGGITQSPKYLFRKEGQNVTLSCEQNLNHDAMYWYRQDPGQGLRLIYYSQIVNDFQKGDIAEGYSVSREKKESFPLTVTSAQKNPTAFYLCASSITIMKDQPQHFGDGTRLSIL.